The clone carrying this T cell receptor beta chain occurred many times. For TCR beta, libraries came from iRepertoire HTBI primers and Arm-PCR of CDR3 regions. MiXCR, run by TCRdb on the multiplex PCR reads, gives a single entry per CDR3 protein. The sample holds more than 300,000 distinct CDR3 sequences, 15% to 17% seen once. This sample is drawn from a study of regulatory T cells in long-lasting Graves disease. Time point: newly diagnosed GD, antithyroid drugs for less than 3 months. PBMC-extracted RNA yielded the TCR library. Germline CDR1 reads LGHDT; CDR2 reads YNNKEL (reference sequence). The CDR3 covers 15 residues. Trimming pared 1 base from V and 2 bases from J, leaving 8 bases between.

The receptor comes from a female donor with Graves disease. This material consisted of peripheral blood mononuclear cells (PBMCs), taken at new diagnosis, from a patient treated with antithyroid drugs. The chain is built from TRBV3-1 and TRBJ1-4; D uncertain. The CDR3 nucleotides read TGTGCCAGCAGCCAAGCAGTGGGCACTAATGAAAAACTGTTTTTT. Translation gives CASSQAVGTNEKLFF.